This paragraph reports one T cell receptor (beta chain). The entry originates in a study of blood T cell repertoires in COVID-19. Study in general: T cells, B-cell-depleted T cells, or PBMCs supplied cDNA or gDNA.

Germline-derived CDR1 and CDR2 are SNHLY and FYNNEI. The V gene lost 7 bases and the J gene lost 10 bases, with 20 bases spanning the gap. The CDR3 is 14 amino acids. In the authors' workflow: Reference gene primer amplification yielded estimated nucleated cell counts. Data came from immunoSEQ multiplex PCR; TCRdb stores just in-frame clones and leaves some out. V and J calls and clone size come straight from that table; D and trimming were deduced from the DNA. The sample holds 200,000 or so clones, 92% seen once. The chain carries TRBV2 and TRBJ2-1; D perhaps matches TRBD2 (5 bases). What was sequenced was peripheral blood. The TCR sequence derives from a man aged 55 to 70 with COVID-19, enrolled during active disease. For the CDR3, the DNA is TGTGCCAGCAAGCGGAGCGGTCCTACGGTGGAGCAGTTCTTC. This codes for CASKRSGPTVEQFF.